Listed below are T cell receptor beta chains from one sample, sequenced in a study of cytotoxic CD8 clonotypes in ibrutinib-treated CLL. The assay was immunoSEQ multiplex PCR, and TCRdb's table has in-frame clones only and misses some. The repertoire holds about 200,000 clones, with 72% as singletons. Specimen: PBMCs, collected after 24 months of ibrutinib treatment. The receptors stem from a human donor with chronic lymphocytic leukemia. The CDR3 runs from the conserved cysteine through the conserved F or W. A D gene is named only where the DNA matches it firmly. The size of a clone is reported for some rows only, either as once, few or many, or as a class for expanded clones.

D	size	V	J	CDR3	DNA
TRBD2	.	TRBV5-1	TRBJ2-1	CASSLVSLAGPHNEQFF	TGCGCCAGCAGCTTGGTAAGCCTAGCGGGGCCTCACAATGAGCAGTTCTTC
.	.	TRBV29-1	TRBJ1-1	CSVEASGNTEAFF	TGCAGCGTTGAGGCCAGTGGGAACACTGAAGCTTTCTTT
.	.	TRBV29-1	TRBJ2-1	CSVQSYNEQFF	TGCAGCGTTCAATCCTACAATGAGCAGTTCTTC
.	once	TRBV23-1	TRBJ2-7	CASSPERDAALIEQYF	TGCGCCAGCAGTCCCGAGAGGGACGCCGCCTTGATTGAGCAGTACTTC
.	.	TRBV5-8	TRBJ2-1	CASSSKVDWRSYNEQFF	TGTGCCAGCAGCTCAAAAGTGGATTGGAGGTCTTACAATGAGCAGTTCTTC
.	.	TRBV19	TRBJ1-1	CASSIRSTEAFF	TGTGCCAGTAGTATTCGGAGCACTGAAGCTTTCTTT
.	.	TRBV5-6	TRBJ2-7	CASSPLTGQSSYEQYF	TGTGCCAGCAGCCCGTTAACAGGGCAAAGCTCCTACGAGCAGTACTTC
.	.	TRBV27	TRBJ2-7	CASHLSAGIPSYEQYF	TGTGCCAGCCATCTATCGGCAGGGATCCCCTCCTACGAGCAGTACTTC
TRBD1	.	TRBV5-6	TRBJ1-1	CASSRTGNEAFF	TGTGCCAGCAGCCGGACAGGGAATGAAGCTTTCTTT
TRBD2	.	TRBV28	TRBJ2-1	CASSAPGLASYNEQFF	TGTGCCAGCAGCGCTCCGGGACTAGCCTCCTACAATGAGCAGTTCTTC
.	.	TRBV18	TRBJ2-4	CASSQGFSKNIQYF	TGTGCCAGCTCACAAGGGTTTTCCAAAAACATTCAGTACTTC
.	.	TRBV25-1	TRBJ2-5	CASSEWRGVETQYF	TGTGCCAGCAGTGAATGGCGAGGGGTGGAGACCCAGTACTTC
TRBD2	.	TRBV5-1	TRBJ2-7	CASSLDTRTRAYEQYF	TGCGCCAGCAGCTTGGATACCCGGACTAGAGCCTACGAGCAGTACTTC
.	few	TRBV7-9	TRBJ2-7	CASSLGQYEQYF	TGTGCCAGCAGCTTAGGACAGTACGAGCAGTACTTC
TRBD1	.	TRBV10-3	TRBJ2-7	CAISERTGSDEQYF	TGTGCCATCAGTGAGCGGACAGGGTCAGACGAGCAGTACTTC
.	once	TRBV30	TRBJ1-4	CAWSPPGPRMVKLFF	TGTGCCTGGAGCCCCCCGGGACCGCGGATGGTGAAACTGTTTTTT